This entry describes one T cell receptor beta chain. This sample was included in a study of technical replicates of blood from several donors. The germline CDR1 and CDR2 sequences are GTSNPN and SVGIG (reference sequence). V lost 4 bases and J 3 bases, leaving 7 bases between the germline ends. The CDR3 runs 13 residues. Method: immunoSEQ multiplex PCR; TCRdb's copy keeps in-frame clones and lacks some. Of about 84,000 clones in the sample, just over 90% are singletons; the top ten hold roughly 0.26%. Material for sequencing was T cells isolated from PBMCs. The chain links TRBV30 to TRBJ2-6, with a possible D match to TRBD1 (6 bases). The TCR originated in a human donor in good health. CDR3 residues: CAWNRVGANVLTF. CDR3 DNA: TGTGCCTGGAACAGGGTTGGGGCCAACGTCCTGACTTTC.